This T cell receptor beta chain was captured by sequencing in a study of shared clonotypes between healthy human individuals. Study results and caveats: Measured sharing among donors was expected to vary with sequencing depth. Naive subsets generally exceeded memory subsets in estimated richness.

Each cell subset's genomic DNA was divided evenly among several immunoSEQ plates. Profiling relied on immunoSEQ multiplex PCR, and the TCRdb table lists in-frame clones only, not all of them. This table holds a few million clones, approximately 95% found once. The CDR3 is 14 amino acids. V was shortened by 0 bases and J by 4 bases, with 9 bases between the two germline ends. Germline assignment: CDR1 MNHEY and CDR2 SVGAGI. This clone turned up a few times. No antigen is known for it. The same CDR3 also results from other DNA sequences found in this sample. Material: naive CD4+ T cells from PBMCs. As for subset: CD45RA+ positively selected. The sequence was obtained from a man aged 18 to 30 in good health. Some clones in this sample may be carry-over from other donors' samples. The rearrangement links TRBV6-5 to TRBJ1-2, with D perhaps matching TRBD1 (5 bases). DNA of the CDR3: TGTGCCAGCAGTTACTCGGGGCAGAGCTATGGCTACACCTTC. Protein sequence: CASSYSGQSYGYTF.